Presented here are 22 T cell receptor beta chains from one specimen sequenced in a study of shared clonotypes between healthy human individuals. Data came from immunoSEQ multiplex PCR; TCRdb stores just in-frame clones and leaves some out. Seen here are over 850,000 clones, around 78% observed once, and the top ten hold 0.5% to 0.65%. The sequencing input was memory CD4+ T cells from PBMCs. Subset defined: CD45RA-negative fraction. The receptor source for this set is a man between 18 and 35 years old in good health. Some clones in this sample may be carry-over from other donors' samples.

As concerns this clone: A read error may explain this, as a much larger clone is one base away. V and J are TRBV6-5 and TRBJ1-4; D is possibly TRBD1 (5 bases). Trimming stripped 6 bases from V and 5 bases from J, with 13 bases between. The CDR3 consists of 14 residues. From germline, CDR1 is MNHEY and CDR2 SVGAGI. CDR3 region: CASSRQRENEKLFF. The CDR3 nucleotides read TGTGCCAGCAGCCGACAGAGGGAGAATGAAAAACTGTTTTTT.

The V and J genes are TRBV5-4 and TRBJ1-2, with 8 bases identical to TRBD1. Germline CDR1 is SGHNT and CDR2 is YYREEE (reference sequence). The CDR3 consists of 15 residues. V dropped 0 bases and J dropped 3; count of bases not matched to a gene: 4. The CDR3 DNA sequence: TGTGCCAGCAGCTTGGGAACAGGGGGTTACTATGGCTACACCTTC. It encodes CASSLGTGGYYGYTF.

As for this clone: This is likely an artifact of a read error, given a far larger clone one base away. The V call is TRBV30, the J call TRBJ1-1; tentatively, D is TRBD1 (5 bases). Germline-derived CDR1 and CDR2 are GTSNPN and SVGIG (reference sequence). This CDR3 has 15 residues. The CDR3 protein is CTWSVHWDLNTEAFF. The CDR3 nucleotides read TGTACCTGGAGTGTACATTGGGACCTGAACACTGAAGCTTTCTTT.

The chain combines TRBV7-9 with TRBJ1-3; D ambiguous. Trimming took 5 bases from V and 0 from J, leaving 14 bases between them. This CDR3 has 16 residues. Germline CDR1 reads SEHNR; CDR2 reads FQNEAQ (reference sequence). Here the CDR3 reads CASSPLDLYSGNTIYF. CDR3 bases: TGTGCCAGCAGCCCCCTCGATCTTTACTCTGGAAACACCATATATTTT.

The CDR3 sequence: CASSLGQGRGNTEAFF. CDR3 bases: TGTGCCAGCAGCTTAGGGCAGGGTAGAGGGAACACTGAAGCTTTCTTT. This chain connects TRBV7-6 to TRBJ1-1, with a weak D call TRBD1 (5 bases). The CDR3 runs to 16 residues. CDR1 and CDR2 (germline): SGHVS, FNYEAQ. The V and J ends lost 1 base and 1 base respectively, with 13 bases between them.

About this clone itself: One junction end disagrees with the germline gene, perhaps due to a read error. The rearrangement links TRBV18 to TRBJ2-5; perhaps TRBD1 as D (6 bases). The V gene's germline CDR1 is KGHSH and CDR2 LQKENI. The CDR3 contains 15 residues. CDR3 DNA sequence: TGTGCCAGCTCACCGTTACAGGGTTCCCAAGAGACCCGGTACTTC. It encodes CASSPLQGSQETRYF.

The chain carries TRBV28 and TRBJ2-5, with unresolved D. The ends were cut back, 0 bases at V and 5 bases at J, with 7 bases in the middle. Germline V lookup: CDR1 MDHEN, CDR2 SYDVKM. The CDR3 spans 13 residues. DNA for the CDR3: TGTGCCAGCAGTTTATGGGCCCGGGAGACCCAGTACTTC. This sequence encodes CASSLWARETQYF.

This rearrangement joins TRBV7-2 to TRBJ2-7; 8 nucleotides agree with TRBD2. V dropped 0 bases and J dropped 0; count of bases not matched to a gene: 4. The CDR3 is 16 amino acids. Germline V gene data show CDR1 as SGHTA and CDR2 as FQGNSA. CDR3: CASSLAVGTSSYEQYF. DNA of the CDR3: TGTGCCAGCAGCTTAGCCGTAGGGACTAGCTCCTACGAGCAGTACTTC. Variable domain in full (rest from reference TRBV7-2 and TRBJ2-7): GAGVSQSPSNKVTEKGKDVELRCDPISGHTALYWYRQSLGQGLEFLIYFQGNSAPDKSGLPSDRFSAERTGGSVSTLTIQRTQQEDSAVYLCASSLAVGTSSYEQYFGPGTRLTVT.

The chain employs TRBV5-6 and TRBJ1-2; D ambiguous. This CDR3 has 15 amino acids. Trimming removed 0 bases at V and 4 bases at J, with 13 bases between. Germline lookup yields CDR1 SGHDT and CDR2 YYEEEE. The CDR3 DNA reads TGTGCCAGCAGCTTGGGAGTGGGCAGGACCTATGGCTACACCTTC. It is translated as CASSLGVGRTYGYTF. The whole variable domain, remainder taken from reference TRBV5-6 and TRBJ1-2, is DAGVTQSPTHLIKTRGQQVTLRCSPKSGHDTVSWYQQALGQGPQFIFQYYEEEERQRGNFPDRFSGHQFPNYSSELNVNALLLGDSALYLCASSLGVGRTYGYTFGSGTRLTVV.

The V gene is TRBV7-2, the J gene TRBJ1-2; D gene uncertain. The CDR3 length is 14 residues. Trimming took 1 base from V and 7 from J, leaving 13 bases between them. The germline V gene encodes CDR1 SGHTA and CDR2 FQGNSA. CDR3 amino acids: CASSLERLTAGYTF. The CDR3 coding sequence is TGTGCCAGCAGCTTAGAGCGGCTCACAGCTGGCTACACCTTC.

The chain couples TRBV6-1 to TRBJ1-2, with D unclear. CDR1 and CDR2 (germline): MNHNS, SASEGT. Trimming removed 3 bases from V and 3 bases from J, with 8 bases in between. The CDR3 spans 13 residues. The CDR3 DNA sequence: TGTGCCAGCAGTGAGAGGCGAGACTATGGCTACACCTTC. Protein sequence: CASSERRDYGYTF.

The chain employs TRBV27 and TRBJ2-1; TRBD2 matches 10 bases. The CDR3 runs 15 residues. Per germline, CDR1 MNHEY and CDR2 SMNVEV (reference sequence). The V and J ends lost 6 bases and 6 bases, in that order; junction bases with no gene match: 8. The CDR3 region is CASRAVASGSNEQFF. In nucleotides, the CDR3 is TGTGCCAGCAGGGCGGTGGCTAGCGGGAGCAATGAGCAGTTCTTC.

V and J are TRBV28 and TRBJ2-7, with D uncertain. This CDR3 is built from 14 residues. Germline V lookup: CDR1 MDHEN, CDR2 SYDVKM. Trimming took 3 bases from V and 3 from J, leaving 12 bases between them. This CDR3 is CASSLGYVLYEQYF. The CDR3 nucleotides read TGTGCCAGCAGTTTGGGCTATGTCCTCTACGAGCAGTACTTC.

In DNA, the CDR3 is TGCGCCAGCAGCTTGGATGGGATAGGGCCCTATGGCTACACCTTC. It codes for CASSLDGIGPYGYTF. V usage is TRBV5-1 and J usage is TRBJ1-2; D remains unclear. Trimming removed 0 bases at V and 4 bases at J, with 13 bases between. CDR3 length: 15 amino acids. CDR1 and CDR2 from the germline V gene are SGHRS and YFSETQ.

This chain uses TRBV28 with TRBJ2-7; TRBD2 matches 12 bases. The germline gives CDR1 MDHEN, CDR2 SYDVKM. CDR3 length: 15 amino acids. V lost 8 bases and J lost 1; bases outside the gene matches: 6. The CDR3 DNA sequence: TGTGCCAGCCAAAAGACTAGCGGGGGTTCCTACGAGCAGTACTTC. It yields the protein CASQKTSGGSYEQYF.

This clone was picked up one time. Distinct nucleotide sequences in the sample also encode this CDR3. This sequence joins TRBV2 and TRBJ1-1, with D uncertain. The CDR3 covers 13 residues. The germline V gene has CDR1 SNHLY and CDR2 FYNNEI. The V end lost 3 bases, the J end lost 1 base, and 6 bases lay between the germline ends. CDR3 DNA sequence: TGTGCCAGCAGTGACGGGCAGAACACTGAAGCTTTCTTT. Translation: CASSDGQNTEAFF.

This chain connects TRBV29-1 to TRBJ2-7, with 8 positions matching TRBD1. Germline CDR1 and CDR2: SQVTM and ANQGSEA. V trimming: 7 bases; J trimming: 3 bases; junction bases outside the gene matches: 5. This CDR3 region has 12 residues. This chain's CDR3 is CSGTGQGYEQYF. The CDR3 DNA is TGCAGCGGCACCGGACAGGGCTACGAGCAGTACTTC.

The gene calls are TRBV11-2 and TRBJ2-7, with TRBD2 identical over 7 bases. J lost 2 bases, V lost 5 bases, and 6 bases had no gene match. Germline V CDR1 and CDR2: SGHAT, FQNNGV. The CDR3 loop spans 14 amino acids. CDR3 nucleotides: TGTGCCAGCAGCATAGCGGGTGCCACCTACGAGCAGTACTTC. This codes for CASSIAGATYEQYF. Full variable domain (missing parts from reference TRBV11-2 and TRBJ2-7): EAGVAQSPRYKIIEKRQSVAFWCNPISGHATLYWYQQILGQGPKLLIQFQNNGVVDDSQLPKDRFSAERLKGVDSTLKIQPAKLEDSAVYLCASSIAGATYEQYFGPGTRLTVT.

The chain carries TRBV5-1 and TRBJ1-1; D possibly corresponds to TRBD1 (5 bases). Trimming left V 4 bases short and J 7 bases short, with 14 bases between. Germline V lookup: CDR1 SGHRS, CDR2 YFSETQ. This CDR3 has 13 amino acids. This CDR3 reads CASSPGTVGEAFF. The CDR3 DNA reads TGCGCCAGCAGCCCCGGGACGGTGGGTGAAGCTTTCTTT.

In its sample, this clone was seen once. CDR3 bases: TGTGCCTGGGCAACAGGGGTCGGAAATACGCAGTATTTT. This encodes CAWATGVGNTQYF. V gene TRBV30 combines with J gene TRBJ2-3, with 7 bases aligning to TRBD1. V trimming: 5 bases; J trimming: 7 bases; junction bases outside the gene matches: 9. Germline loops: CDR1 GTSNPN, CDR2 SVGIG (reference sequence). This CDR3 comprises 13 residues.

The V call is TRBV2, the J call TRBJ2-2; D may be TRBD2 (5 bases). V lost 4 bases, J lost 5 bases, and 8 bases lay in between. There are 13 residues in the CDR3. Germline CDR1 SNHLY, CDR2 FYNNEI. The CDR3 DNA is TGTGCCAGCAGTGTGTGGGAGACCGGGGAGCTGTTTTTT. Translated, it gives CASSVWETGELFF.

This clone was seen just once. V is TRBV7-3 and J is TRBJ2-6; perhaps TRBD2 as D (5 bases). The length of the CDR3 is 17 residues. Per germline, CDR1 SGHTA and CDR2 FQGTGA. Trimming cost V 2 bases and J 2 bases, with 13 bases left between them. The CDR3, as DNA: TGTGCCAGCAGCTTATCGGGGTCGGTTACTGGGGCCAACGTCCTGACTTTC. Its protein product is CASSLSGSVTGANVLTF.